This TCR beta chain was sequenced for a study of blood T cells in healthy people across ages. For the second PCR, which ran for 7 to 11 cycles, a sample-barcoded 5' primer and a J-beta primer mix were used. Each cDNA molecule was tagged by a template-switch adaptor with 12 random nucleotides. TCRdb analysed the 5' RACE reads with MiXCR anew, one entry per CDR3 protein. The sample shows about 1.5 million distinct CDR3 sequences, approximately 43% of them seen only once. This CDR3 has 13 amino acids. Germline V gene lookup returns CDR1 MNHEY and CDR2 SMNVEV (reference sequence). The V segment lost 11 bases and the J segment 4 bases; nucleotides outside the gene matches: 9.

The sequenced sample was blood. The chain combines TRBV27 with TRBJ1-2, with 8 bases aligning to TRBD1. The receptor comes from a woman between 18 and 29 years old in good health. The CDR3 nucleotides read TGTGCCGGGGGACAGGCTTTTTTCTATGGCTACACCTTC. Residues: CAGGQAFFYGYTF.